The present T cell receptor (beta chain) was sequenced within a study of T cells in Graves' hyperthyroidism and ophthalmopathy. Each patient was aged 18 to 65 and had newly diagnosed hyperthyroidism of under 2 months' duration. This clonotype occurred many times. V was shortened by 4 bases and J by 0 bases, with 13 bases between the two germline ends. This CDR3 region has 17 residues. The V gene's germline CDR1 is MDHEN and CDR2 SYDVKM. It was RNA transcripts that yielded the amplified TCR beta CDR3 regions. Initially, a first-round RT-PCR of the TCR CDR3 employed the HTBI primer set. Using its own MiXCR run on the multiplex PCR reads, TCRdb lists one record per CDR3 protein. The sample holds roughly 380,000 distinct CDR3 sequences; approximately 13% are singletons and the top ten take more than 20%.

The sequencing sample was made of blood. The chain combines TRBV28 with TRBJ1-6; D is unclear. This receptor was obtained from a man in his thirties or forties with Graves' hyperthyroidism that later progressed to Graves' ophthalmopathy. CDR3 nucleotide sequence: TGTGCCAGCAGTTCTCAGGCCCTGAGCTCCTATAATTCACCCCTCCACTTT. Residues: CASSSQALSSYNSPLHF.